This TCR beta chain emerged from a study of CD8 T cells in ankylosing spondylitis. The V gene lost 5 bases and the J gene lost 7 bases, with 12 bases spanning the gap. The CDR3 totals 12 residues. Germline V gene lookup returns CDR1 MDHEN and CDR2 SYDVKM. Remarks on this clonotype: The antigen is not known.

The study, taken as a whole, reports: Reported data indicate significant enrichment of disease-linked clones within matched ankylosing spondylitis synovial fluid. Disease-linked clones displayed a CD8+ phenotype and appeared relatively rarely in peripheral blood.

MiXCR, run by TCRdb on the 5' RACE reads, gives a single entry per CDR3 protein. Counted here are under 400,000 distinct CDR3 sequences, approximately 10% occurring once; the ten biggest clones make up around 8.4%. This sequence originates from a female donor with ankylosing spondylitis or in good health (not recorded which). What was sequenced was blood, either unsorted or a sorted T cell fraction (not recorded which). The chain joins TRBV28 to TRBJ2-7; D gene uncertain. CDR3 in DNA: TGTGCCAGCAGTGTCCCTTATGGGGAGCAGTACTTC. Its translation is CASSVPYGEQYF.